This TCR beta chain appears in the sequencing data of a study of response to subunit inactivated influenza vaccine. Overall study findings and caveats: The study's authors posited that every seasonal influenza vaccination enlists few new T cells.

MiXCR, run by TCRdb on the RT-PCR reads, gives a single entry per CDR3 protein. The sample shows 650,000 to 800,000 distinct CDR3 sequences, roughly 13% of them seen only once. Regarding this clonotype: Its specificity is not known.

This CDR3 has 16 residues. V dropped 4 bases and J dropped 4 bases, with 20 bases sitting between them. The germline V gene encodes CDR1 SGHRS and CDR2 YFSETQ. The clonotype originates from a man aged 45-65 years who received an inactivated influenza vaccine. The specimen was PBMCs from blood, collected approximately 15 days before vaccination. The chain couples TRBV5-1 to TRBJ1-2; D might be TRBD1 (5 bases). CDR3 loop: CASSLGQQFPGYGYTF. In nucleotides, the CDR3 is TGCGCCAGCAGCCTAGGACAACAATTCCCTGGCTATGGCTACACCTTC.